One and the same sample provided the 13 T cell receptor beta chains below, sequenced in a study of T cell responses to AZD1222 COVID-19 vaccine. The table came from immunoSEQ multiplex PCR; TCRdb's copy has only in-frame clones and leaves some out. The repertoire consists of approximately 120,000 clones, with 88% occurring once and the leading ten covering around 5%. The sample consisted of peripheral blood, taken 28 days after the second AZD1222 dose. The receptors derive from an adult who received the AZD1222 COVID-19 vaccine.

The chain joins TRBV6-1 to TRBJ1-1; D is unresolved. Per the germline V gene, CDR1 is MNHNS and CDR2 is SASEGT. Trimming left V 3 bases short and J 1 base short, with 12 bases between. The CDR3 length is 15 residues. For the CDR3, the DNA is TGTGCCAGCAGTGATCCCTGGACCCCGAACACTGAAGCTTTCTTT. It encodes CASSDPWTPNTEAFF.

This chain connects TRBV6-5 to TRBJ1-1; D perhaps matches TRBD1 (5 bases). The CDR3 runs 14 residues. Germline V lookup: CDR1 MNHEY, CDR2 SVGAGI. With 7 bases removed from V and 4 bases from J, the gap between germline ends came to 16 bases. DNA of the CDR3: TGTGCCAGCAACGGACGGGGCCGGGGCACTGAAGCTTTCTTT. It translates to CASNGRGRGTEAFF.

The CDR3 reads CASSLPGGREAFF. CDR3 sequence (DNA): TGTGCCAGCAGCCTACCGGGGGGCAGGGAAGCTTTCTTT. J is TRBJ1-1 and V is TRBV7-3; tentative D call: TRBD1 (6 bases). Germline-derived CDR1 and CDR2 are SGHTA and FQGTGA. The CDR3 runs to 13 residues. V was trimmed by 5 bases and J by 8 bases, leaving 15 bases between them.

The chain links TRBV19 to TRBJ1-1; no clear D gene. The CDR3 loop spans 15 amino acids. Looked up from germline, CDR1 is LNHDA and CDR2 is SQIVND (reference sequence). V gave up 6 bases and J gave up 5 bases, with 19 bases separating them. The CDR3 spells CASSRTDGGWTEAFF. DNA of the CDR3: TGTGCCAGTAGCAGGACCGACGGAGGATGGACTGAAGCTTTCTTT.

This clone appeared once. The CDR3 spells CASSYSDDHTEAFF. DNA of the CDR3: TGTGCCAGCAGTTACTCAGACGACCACACTGAAGCTTTCTTT. The rearrangement uses TRBV6-5 and TRBJ1-1; D is ambiguous. V was pared by 0 bases and J by 3 bases, with 8 bases between. This CDR3 has 14 residues. Germline values: CDR1 MNHEY, CDR2 SVGAGI.

V is TRBV7-3 and J is TRBJ1-6; D is perhaps TRBD1 (5 bases). The CDR3 sequence is 16 residues long. CDR1 is SGHTA and CDR2 is FQGTGA in the germline V gene. Between the trimmed V and J ends, which lost 2 bases and 7 bases, there was a span of 15 bases. The CDR3 coding sequence is TGTGCCAGCAGCTTAGGGACCAACCCTCAGAATTCACCCCTCCACTTT. Translation: CASSLGTNPQNSPLHF.

The rearrangement links TRBV11-3 to TRBJ2-2, with D maybe TRBD2 (7 bases). The CDR3 is 16 residues long. Trimming pared 3 bases from V and 3 bases from J, leaving 14 bases between. Germline loops: CDR1 SGHNT, CDR2 YENEEA. The chain's CDR3 is CASSFGGGFDTGELFF. In DNA, the CDR3 is TGTGCCAGCAGCTTTGGGGGGGGCTTTGACACCGGGGAGCTGTTTTTT. Full variable domain (outside the CDR3, taken from reference TRBV11-3 and TRBJ2-2): EAGVVQSPRYKIIEKKQPVAFWCNPISGHNTLYWYLQNLGQGPELLIRYENEEAVDDSQLPKDRFSAERLKGVDSTLKIQPAELGDSAVYLCASSFGGGFDTGELFFGEGSRLTVL.

V and J are TRBV20-1 and TRBJ2-3, with unresolved D. The V and J ends lost 3 bases and 4 bases respectively, with 11 bases between them. Germline values: CDR1 DFQATT, CDR2 SNEGSKA (reference sequence). The CDR3 runs to 13 residues. As DNA, the CDR3 is TGCAGTGCTAGTTACGCACTCCCAGATACGCAGTATTTT. It codes for CSASYALPDTQYF.

The rearrangement uses TRBV19 and TRBJ1-6; D gene uncertain. Deletions cut 5 bases from V and 0 bases from J, with 11 bases between. The germline V gene has CDR1 LNHDA and CDR2 SQIVND (reference sequence). There are 16 residues in the CDR3. The CDR3 coding sequence is TGTGCCAGTAGTCCCTACTCGAGCTCCTATAATTCACCCCTCCACTTT. This codes for CASSPYSSSYNSPLHF. Filled out from reference TRBV19 and TRBJ1-6, the complete variable domain reads DGGITQSPKYLFRKEGQNVTLSCEQNLNHDAMYWYRQDPGQGLRLIYYSQIVNDFQKGDIAEGYSVSREKKESFPLTVTSAQKNPTAFYLCASSPYSSSYNSPLHFGNGTRLTVT.

CDR3 loop: CASSLRDSKETQYF. The CDR3 DNA reads as TGTGCCAGCAGCTTAAGGGACAGTAAAGAGACCCAGTACTTC. J is TRBJ2-5 and V is TRBV7-8, with 7 bases lining up with TRBD1. The CDR3 has 14 residues. Per germline, CDR1 SGHVS and CDR2 FQNEAQ. V shed 2 bases, J shed 3 bases, and the junction held 3 bases outside the gene matches.

The rearrangement joins TRBV6-6 to TRBJ1-6; D unclear. This CDR3 comprises 14 residues. Germline-derived CDR1 and CDR2 are MNHNY and SVGAGI (reference sequence). V was clipped by 5 bases and J by 7 bases, with 12 bases between them. CDR3 sequence reads: CASSPGRQNSPLHF. The CDR3 nucleotides are TGTGCCAGCAGTCCCGGACGGCAGAATTCACCCCTCCACTTT.

The chain links TRBV6-5 to TRBJ1-2, with D perhaps TRBD1 (5 bases). The CDR3 spans 15 residues. V was clipped by 0 bases and J by 7 bases, with 15 bases between them. The germline V gene has CDR1 MNHEY and CDR2 SVGAGI. This CDR3 reads CASSYSNRGRGGYTF. The CDR3 DNA follows: TGTGCCAGCAGTTACTCGAATCGGGGACGGGGTGGCTACACCTTC.

Of note for this clone: Other DNA sequences in the sample encode the same CDR3. J is TRBJ2-3 and V is TRBV28; D not resolved. Germline V gene data show CDR1 as MDHEN and CDR2 as SYDVKM. Trimming removed 5 bases at V and 0 bases at J, with 6 bases between. This CDR3 is 13 amino acids long. CDR3 bases: TGTGCCAGCAGTCCGCCCAGCACAGATACGCAGTATTTT. Its protein product is CASSPPSTDTQYF.